This T cell receptor beta chain comes out of a study of T-cell memory formation after mild COVID-19. Constant-segment primers were used for 5'RACE, and the resulting TCR alpha and TCR beta cDNA libraries carried sample barcodes and UMIs. A single record per CDR3 protein comes from TCRdb applying MiXCR to the 5' RACE reads. Of a few hundred thousand distinct CDR3 sequences detected, around 21% appear once; the ten largest clones hold 12%. V dropped 3 bases and J dropped 8; count of bases not matched to a gene: 9. The germline CDR1 and CDR2 sequences are LNHNV and YYDKDF (reference sequence). The CDR3 loop spans 15 amino acids.

Sequencing was done on a sample of PBMCs or a T cell subset sorted from them (not recorded which). This clonotype was sampled from an adult woman who had mild COVID-19 (a few samples of this study predate the infection). Cell type and time point are not known. This chain links TRBV15 with TRBJ2-1; 8 bases are shared with TRBD1. The CDR3 DNA sequence: TGTGCCACCAGCAGCCGAGACAGGGGCTTCGATGAGCAGTTCTTC. This encodes CATSSRDRGFDEQFF.